These 8 T cell receptor beta chains originate from one sample sequenced in a study of cytomegalovirus exposure and HLA in healthy donors. The primer mix had 60 Vbeta and 13 Jbeta primers. Profiled with immunoSEQ multiplex PCR; TCRdb holds only in-frame clones, not every one. The data hold approximately 82,000 clones, with around 9.1% observed a single time. The sequencing input was PBMCs. These receptors were taken from a man aged 55 to 69 in good health and CMV-seropositive.

V gene TRBV29-1 combines with J gene TRBJ2-7; 10 bases are a match to TRBD2. With 3 bases clipped from V and 7 bases from J, the junction kept 12 bases outside the gene matches. The CDR3 has 15 residues. Germline-derived CDR1 and CDR2 are SQVTM and ANQGSEA. The CDR3 here is CSVEPQTSGNGEQYF. In nucleotides, the CDR3 is TGCAGCGTTGAGCCCCAAACTAGCGGGAATGGGGAGCAGTACTTC.

The rearrangement joins TRBV15 to TRBJ1-4, with 9 bases matching TRBD1. After removal of 1 base from V and 6 bases from J, the junction contained 12 bases not matched to a gene. The CDR3 spans 18 residues. From germline, CDR1 is LNHNV and CDR2 YYDKDF (reference sequence). The CDR3 sequence is CATSRGVGTGTGHEKLFF. The CDR3 DNA reads TGTGCCACCAGCAGAGGTGTTGGGACCGGGACAGGGCATGAAAAACTGTTTTTT. The variable domain in full, with the rest retrieved from reference TRBV15 and TRBJ1-4, is DAMVIQNPRYQVTQFGKPVTLSCSQTLNHNVMYWYQQKSSQAPKLLFHYYDKDFNNEADTPDNFQSRRPNTSFCFLDIRSPGLGDTAMYLCATSRGVGTGTGHEKLFFGSGTQLSVL.

The sample holds a few counts of this clone. The chain recombines TRBV30 with TRBJ2-2, with 11 bases identical to TRBD2. The CDR3 spans 16 residues. Trimming took 0 bases from V and 3 from J; bases not matched to a gene: 3. From germline, CDR1 is GTSNPN and CDR2 SVGIG (reference sequence). CDR3 amino acids: CAWSVISGRDTGELFF. The CDR3, as DNA: TGTGCCTGGAGTGTCATTAGCGGGAGGGACACCGGGGAGCTGTTTTTT.

This clone was counted only a few times. The chain links TRBV18 to TRBJ2-2; D uncertain. The CDR3 totals 14 residues. Trimming stripped 0 bases from V and 5 bases from J, with 7 bases between. Germline V gives CDR1 KGHSH, CDR2 LQKENI. CDR3 DNA: TGTGCCAGCTCACCACCGTCTAGTACCGGGGAGCTGTTTTTT. Its translation: CASSPPSSTGELFF.

This sequence joins TRBV28 and TRBJ1-5; TRBD1 is a possible D gene (5 bases). Germline V gene sequence: CDR1 MDHEN, CDR2 SYDVKM. The CDR3 spans 13 residues. Trimming took off 2 bases at V and 9 bases at J, with 11 bases between the two ends. The CDR3 loop is CASSLQGLGPQHF. Written as DNA, the CDR3 is TGTGCCAGCAGTTTACAGGGTTTGGGGCCCCAGCATTTT.

This chain uses TRBV9 with TRBJ1-1; D is possibly TRBD1 (5 bases). CDR3 length: 15 amino acids. Germline-derived CDR1 and CDR2 are SGDLS and YYNGEE. Trimming removed 0 bases at V and 0 bases at J, with 9 bases between. CDR3 region: CASSVGGVLNTEAFF. DNA of the CDR3: TGTGCCAGCAGCGTAGGGGGGGTTTTGAACACTGAAGCTTTCTTT. The full variable domain, with the rest looked up from reference TRBV9 and TRBJ1-1, is DSGVTQTPKHLITATGQRVTLRCSPRSGDLSVYWYQQSLDQGLQFLIQYYNGEERAKGNILERFSAQQFPDLHSELNLSSLELGDSALYFCASSVGGVLNTEAFFGQGTRLTVV.

This sequence joins TRBV7-9 and TRBJ2-3, with 8 nucleotides matching TRBD2. The junction had 16 bases not matched to a gene; V was cut back by 4 bases and J by 1 base. The CDR3 runs 19 residues. Germline V gene sequence: CDR1 SEHNR, CDR2 FQNEAQ (reference sequence). Written as DNA, the CDR3 is TGTGCCAGCAGCTCCCCTAAGCGGGAGATTACGAGTGGCACAGATACGCAGTATTTT. It yields the protein CASSSPKREITSGTDTQYF.

The chain combines TRBV10-3 with TRBJ2-7; 9 nucleotides match TRBD2. Germline V gives CDR1 ENHRY, CDR2 SYGVKD. V shed 10 bases and J 2 bases; nucleotides not matched to a gene: 12. The length of the CDR3 is 15 residues. This CDR3 is CASAVSGSGAYEQYF. Here the CDR3 DNA reads TGTGCCAGCGCCGTTAGCGGGAGTGGCGCCTACGAGCAGTACTTC.